The text below deals with one TCR beta chain. The antigen remains unidentified. CDR1 SGHTA and CDR2 FQGNSA come from the germline V gene. CDR3 length equals 12 residues. V was clipped by 3 bases and J by 8 bases, with 8 bases between them. Repertoires were generated with immunoSEQ multiplex PCR, while TCRdb's copy carries only in-frame clones and drops some. The sample has approximately 1,500 clones, 80% to 90% seen once; the top ten hold 7.5% to 9%. These data originate in a study of graft-versus-host responses after intestinal transplantation. Turning to the study itself: Multivisceral, liver-intestinal, or isolated intestinal transplants were received by the recipients. Every recipient had anti-thymocyte globulin induction and 2 to 3 years of tacrolimus plus steroids.

Findings and caveats of the study: HvG clone declines early post-transplant were associated with peak circulating GvH levels. Recipient bone marrow held GvH clones, some seen earlier in ileum or blood.

Source: PBMCs, taken 33 days after intestinal transplant. The chain couples TRBV7-2 to TRBJ2-1; no reliable D call. The clonotype was recovered from a human patient who received an intestinal transplant, so some T cells may come from the graft donor. CDR3 bases: TGTGCCAGCAGCTTCACTTCCTATGAGCAGTTCTTC. Its protein is CASSFTSYEQFF.